The 30 T cell receptor beta chains below were found in one sample sequenced in a study of T cell repertoires in cytomegalovirus infection. No antigens are known for them. A single record per CDR3 protein comes from TCRdb applying MiXCR to the reads. This table has roughly 990,000 distinct CDR3 sequences, approximately 32% appearing once. The sample was cultured CD8+ T cells from PBMCs, taken from culture after CMV antigen stimulation. These receptor sequences come from a human donor in good health (CMV status not recorded). Some clones in this sample may be carry-over from other donors' samples.

This clonotype was seen a handful of times. The V and J genes are TRBV9 and TRBJ1-6; D remains ambiguous. Trimming removed 3 bases from V and 6 bases from J, with 13 bases in between. CDR3 size: 15 residues. Germline V gene lookup returns CDR1 SGDLS and CDR2 YYNGEE. The CDR3 here is CASSGEKGRNSPLHF. The DNA of the CDR3 is TGTGCCAGCAGCGGTGAAAAGGGTCGTAATTCACCCCTCCACTTT. The full variable domain, rest sourced from reference TRBV9 and TRBJ1-6, is DSGVTQTPKHLITATGQRVTLRCSPRSGDLSVYWYQQSLDQGLQFLIQYYNGEERAKGNILERFSAQQFPDLHSELNLSSLELGDSALYFCASSGEKGRNSPLHFGNGTRLTVT.

The chain joins TRBV19 to TRBJ2-1; 10 positions agree with TRBD2. This CDR3 is 16 amino acids long. The germline gives CDR1 LNHDA, CDR2 SQIVND (reference sequence). J gave up 4 bases and V 5 bases, and 8 bases lay outside the gene matches. CDR3 amino acids: CASSWEASGGYNEQFF. CDR3 coding DNA: TGTGCCAGTAGTTGGGAAGCTAGCGGGGGTTACAATGAGCAGTTCTTC. The full variable domain, in which reference TRBV19 and TRBJ2-1 provide the parts outside the CDR3, is DGGITQSPKYLFRKEGQNVTLSCEQNLNHDAMYWYRQDPGQGLRLIYYSQIVNDFQKGDIAEGYSVSREKKESFPLTVTSAQKNPTAFYLCASSWEASGGYNEQFFGPGTRLTVL.

The chain carries TRBV12-5 and TRBJ1-1; D not certain. V lost 7 bases, J lost 5 bases, and 14 bases lay in between. This CDR3 has 13 residues. CDR1 and CDR2 from the germline V gene are LGHNT and FRNRAP. The CDR3 DNA reads as TGTGCTAGTGAAAACGACGGGGAAACTGAAGCTTTCTTT. The encoded protein is CASENDGETEAFF.

This clonotype was counted only a few times. Written as DNA, the CDR3 is TGTGCCAGCAGCTTAGGGGACACCTCTTTTGGCTACACCTTC. This translates into CASSLGDTSFGYTF. V gene TRBV7-9 combines with J gene TRBJ1-2; the D gene is possibly TRBD1 (6 bases). The germline V and J ends were trimmed by 1 base and 7 bases, with 13 bases remaining between them. Germline CDR1 is SEHNR and CDR2 is FQNEAQ (reference sequence). The CDR3 is made up of 14 amino acids.

The CDR3 reads CASSRDRGHTGELFF. The CDR3 coding sequence is TGTGCCAGCAGTCGGGACAGGGGGCACACCGGGGAGCTGTTTTTT. The chain combines TRBV13 with TRBJ2-2; 12 bases fit TRBD1. Germline assignment: CDR1 PRHDT and CDR2 FYEKMQ (reference sequence). The CDR3 covers 15 residues. With 6 bases clipped from V and 3 bases from J, the junction kept 2 bases outside the gene matches.

This clonotype was counted between two and nine times. The chain employs TRBV10-3 and TRBJ2-4, with TRBD1 identical over 8 bases. The V segment lost 8 bases and the J segment 7 bases; nucleotides outside the gene matches: 13. Per germline, CDR1 ENHRY and CDR2 SYGVKD. The length of the CDR3 is 15 residues. Here the CDR3 DNA reads TGTGCCATCCTTTCGACAGGGGAACCGTACAACATTCAGTACTTC. Its translation: CAILSTGEPYNIQYF.

The sample holds many counts of this clonotype. The chain couples TRBV6-5 to TRBJ2-1; D possibly matches TRBD1 or TRBD2 (5 bases each). Per germline, CDR1 MNHEY and CDR2 SVGAGI. The CDR3 has 16 residues. V dropped 0 bases and J dropped 7 bases, with 16 bases sitting between them. The CDR3 sequence is CASSYSFGTAGNEQFF. CDR3 DNA: TGTGCCAGCAGTTACTCGTTTGGGACCGCAGGGAATGAGCAGTTCTTC.

This clonotype has more than one count but fewer than ten. The rearrangement joins TRBV7-9 to TRBJ1-3; no firm D call. V lost 5 bases and J 0 bases, leaving 17 bases between the germline ends. CDR3 length equals 17 residues. CDR1 and CDR2 (germline): SEHNR, FQNEAQ (reference sequence). The CDR3 here is CASSHSPDASSGNTIYF. DNA for the CDR3: TGTGCCAGCAGCCATAGTCCGGACGCTAGCTCTGGAAACACCATATATTTT.

This clonotype has only a few counts. The chain joins TRBV7-9 to TRBJ1-4, with TRBD1 matching over 10 bases. The junction had 8 bases not matched to a gene; V was cut back by 4 bases and J by 6 bases. This CDR3 contains 16 residues. Germline loops: CDR1 SEHNR, CDR2 FQNEAQ (reference sequence). CDR3 DNA sequence: TGTGCCAGCAGCTCCGGGACAGGGGCCGTCCATGAAAAACTGTTTTTT. It encodes CASSSGTGAVHEKLFF. The full variable domain, rest sourced from reference TRBV7-9 and TRBJ1-4, is DTGVSQNPRHKITKRGQNVTFRCDPISEHNRLYWYRQTLGQGPEFLTYFQNEAQLEKSRLLSDRFSAERPKGSFSTLEIQRTEQGDSAMYLCASSSGTGAVHEKLFFGSGTQLSVL.

The V gene is TRBV7-8, the J gene TRBJ2-3, with 9 nucleotides matching TRBD1. The CDR3 sequence is 20 residues long. CDR1 and CDR2 (germline): SGHVS, FQNEAQ. V trimming: 4 bases; J trimming: 2 bases; junction bases outside the gene matches: 19. The CDR3 loop reads CASSSRDRVVVVEFTDTQYF. CDR3 sequence (DNA): TGTGCCAGCAGCTCCCGGGACAGGGTTGTTGTCGTGGAGTTCACAGATACGCAGTATTTT.

This clonotype came up many times. The chain carries TRBV28 and TRBJ1-2; D remains ambiguous. The V gene's germline CDR1 is MDHEN and CDR2 SYDVKM. V was cut by 6 bases and J by 8 bases, with 10 bases left in between. The CDR3 is 11 amino acids. CDR3 nucleotides: TGTGCCAGCAGGGGTATCGAGGGCTACACCTTC. It yields the protein CASRGIEGYTF.

This clonotype was observed a handful of times. The chain carries TRBV19 and TRBJ2-1; D perhaps matches TRBD1 (5 bases). V dropped 2 bases and J dropped 8 bases, with 13 bases sitting between them. In germline, CDR1 is LNHDA, CDR2 SQIVND (reference sequence). The CDR3 contains 14 residues. In nucleotides, the CDR3 is TGTGCCAGTAGTATATCCCAGGGTTGGGATGAGCAGTTCTTC. Translation gives CASSISQGWDEQFF.

The chain recombines TRBV6-5 with TRBJ2-7, with D perhaps being TRBD1 or TRBD2 (5 bases each). V lost 2 bases, J lost 3 bases, and 11 bases lay in between. CDR3 size: 14 residues. The germline V gene has CDR1 MNHEY and CDR2 SVGAGI. CDR3 amino acids: CASSYRGENYEQYF. For the CDR3, the DNA is TGTGCCAGCAGTTACCGAGGGGAGAACTACGAGCAGTACTTC.

The V gene is TRBV6-2 or TRBV6-3, the J gene TRBJ2-1; 7 positions match TRBD1. The CDR3 has 14 amino acids. Germline CDR1 reads MNHEY; CDR2 reads SVGEGT. The J segment lost 10 bases and the V segment lost 0 bases, leaving 6 bases of the junction unmatched. The CDR3 DNA sequence: TGTGCCAGCAGTTACTCGACAGGGAGAGGAGAGCAGTTCTTC. This gives the protein CASSYSTGRGEQFF.

This clonotype has just a few counts. The CDR3 loop reads CASTPVGAPDTQYF. Here the CDR3 DNA reads TGTGCCAGCACACCGGTCGGGGCGCCAGATACGCAGTATTTT. V usage is TRBV12-3 or TRBV12-4 and J usage is TRBJ2-3; D assignment may be TRBD1 or TRBD2 (5 bases each). This CDR3 has 14 residues. The V gene lost 7 bases and the J gene lost 4 bases, with 15 bases spanning the gap.

This clonotype showed up just a few times. V and J are TRBV28 and TRBJ2-3, with no clear D. The CDR3 spans 14 residues. The V and J ends lost 3 bases and 2 bases respectively, with 9 bases between them. Germline CDR1 is MDHEN and CDR2 is SYDVKM. CDR3 protein: CASSFERSTDTQYF. The CDR3 coding sequence is TGTGCCAGCAGTTTCGAGAGGTCCACAGATACGCAGTATTTT.

The CDR3 DNA follows: TGTGCCAGCAGCTTGGGGACAGGAACCGAGCAGTACTTC. Its translation: CASSLGTGTEQYF. The chain couples TRBV5-6 to TRBJ2-7; 7 positions match TRBD1. The CDR3 runs to 13 residues. J lost 6 bases, V lost 0 bases, and 3 bases had no gene match. Germline CDR1 reads SGHDT; CDR2 reads YYEEEE.

About this clonotype itself: One end of the junction fails to match germline, which may point to a read error. The rearrangement uses TRBV15 and TRBJ1-5; D may be TRBD1 (6 bases). The germline gives CDR1 LNHNV, CDR2 YYDKDF (reference sequence). The CDR3 spans 15 residues. CDR3 sequence (DNA): TGTGCCACCAGAAGAGGGGGGGAGTCCAATCAGCCCCAGCATTTT. Its translation: CATRRGGESNQPQHF. Drawing the rest from reference TRBV15 and TRBJ1-5, the complete variable domain is DAMVIQNPRYQVTQFGKPVTLSCSQTLNHNVMYWYQQKSSQAPKLLFHYYDKDFNNEADTPDNFQSRRPNTSFCFLDIRSPGLGDTAMYLCATRRGGESNQPQHFGDGTRLSIL.

This chain uses TRBV27 with TRBJ2-7, with 7 bases identical to TRBD1. V gave up 8 bases and J gave up 0 bases; unmatched junction bases: 4. This CDR3 spans 13 amino acids. CDR1 MNHEY and CDR2 SMNVEV come from the germline V gene (reference sequence). CDR3 in amino acids: CASAYRGSYEQYV. CDR3 bases: TGTGCCAGCGCTTACAGGGGCTCCTACGAGCAGTACGTC.

The V and J genes are TRBV4-2 and TRBJ2-3, with 9 positions matching TRBD2. Germline trimming cut 0 bases from V and 1 base from J; bases unmatched to any gene: 2. The germline V gene encodes CDR1 LGHNA and CDR2 YNFKEQ. CDR3 length: 16 amino acids. The CDR3 sequence is CASSQEPSGGTDTQYF. CDR3 coding DNA: TGTGCCAGCAGCCAAGAACCTAGCGGGGGCACAGATACGCAGTATTTT.

The V gene is TRBV6-5, the J gene TRBJ2-3; D call uncertain. Germline values: CDR1 MNHEY, CDR2 SVGAGI. The CDR3 runs 13 residues. V was clipped by 2 bases and J by 8 bases, with 11 bases between them. CDR3 DNA: TGTGCCAGCAGTTACCGTCTAGGAATTACGCAGTATTTT. Translating gives CASSYRLGITQYF.

The V and J genes are TRBV6-2 or TRBV6-3 and TRBJ1-2; D is possibly TRBD1 (6 bases). Between the trimmed V and J ends, which lost 0 bases and 2 bases, there was a span of 13 bases. Germline V gives CDR1 MNHEY, CDR2 SVGEGT. This CDR3 region has 16 residues. CDR3 sequence (DNA): TGTGCCAGCAGTTACTCGATAGGGGGGACAAACTATGGCTACACCTTC. This gives the protein CASSYSIGGTNYGYTF.

This clonotype came up many times. The chain uses TRBV7-8 and TRBJ1-2; 7 bases fit TRBD1. The germline CDR1 and CDR2 sequences are SGHVS and FQNEAQ. J lost 5 bases, V lost 5 bases, and 20 bases had no gene match. This CDR3 is built from 18 residues. CDR3 region: CASSPLTPYLAGGYGYTF. The CDR3 DNA sequence: TGTGCCAGCAGCCCCCTCACCCCATATCTGGCAGGGGGGTATGGCTACACCTTC.

A few counts support this clonotype. The chain uses TRBV5-4 and TRBJ1-2, with D possibly matching TRBD1 (6 bases). CDR1 SGHNT and CDR2 YYREEE come from the germline V gene (reference sequence). V was cut by 1 base and J by 1 base, with 11 bases left in between. The CDR3 covers 15 residues. In DNA, the CDR3 is TGTGCCAGCAGCTTGCTGACAGGAGTTAACTATGGCTACACCTTC. It yields the protein CASSLLTGVNYGYTF.

This clonotype was detected a few times. This rearrangement joins TRBV19 to TRBJ1-2; D remains ambiguous. The CDR3 consists of 12 residues. In germline, CDR1 is LNHDA, CDR2 SQIVND (reference sequence). V was trimmed by 7 bases and J by 3 bases, leaving 9 bases between them. Here the CDR3 DNA reads TGTGCCAGTACCGGGAGTTACTATGGCTACACCTTC. The encoded protein is CASTGSYYGYTF.

V gene TRBV6-1 combines with J gene TRBJ2-1; 8 bases are shared with TRBD1. V gave up 7 bases and J gave up 0 bases; unmatched junction bases: 14. CDR3 length equals 18 residues. The V gene's germline CDR1 is MNHNS and CDR2 SASEGT. Here the CDR3 reads CASIGRGPNFYSYNEQFF. In DNA form, the CDR3 reads TGTGCCAGCATTGGCAGGGGGCCAAATTTCTACTCCTACAATGAGCAGTTCTTC.

This clonotype was seen a few times. The rearrangement joins TRBV5-4 to TRBJ2-3; D might be TRBD1 (5 bases). The length of the CDR3 is 16 residues. Trimming removed 4 bases from V and 0 bases from J, with 15 bases in between. Germline CDR1 is SGHNT and CDR2 is YYREEE (reference sequence). The CDR3 region has the DNA TGTGCCAGCAGCATCCCAGGGTCTTCTAGCACAGATACGCAGTATTTT. Translated, it gives CASSIPGSSSTDTQYF.

The chain joins TRBV7-9 to TRBJ2-2; D is undetermined. The CDR3 extends over 15 amino acids. Trimming shortened V by 1 base and J by 6 bases, and 12 bases separated the two germline ends. The germline gives CDR1 SEHNR, CDR2 FQNEAQ (reference sequence). The CDR3 DNA is TGTGCCAGCAGCTTAGTCGCGTACGGTTCCGGGGAGCTGTTTTTT. Its translation is CASSLVAYGSGELFF.

The genes are TRBV10-3 and TRBJ1-4; no definite D call. The CDR3 consists of 19 residues. Germline values: CDR1 ENHRY, CDR2 SYGVKD. V lost 3 bases and J 0 bases, leaving 20 bases between the germline ends. CDR3 amino acids: CAISEDLGRYTATNEKLFF. DNA for the CDR3: TGTGCCATCAGTGAAGATCTTGGGAGGTACACTGCAACTAATGAAAAACTGTTTTTT.

This clonotype came up a few times. The V and J genes are TRBV6-6 and TRBJ2-2, with D unresolved. The germline V gene has CDR1 MNHNY and CDR2 SVGAGI (reference sequence). The V end was cut by 0 bases, the J end by 8 bases, with 10 bases between. The CDR3 sequence is 14 residues long. This CDR3 reads CASSYSRQDGELFF. The CDR3 DNA sequence: TGTGCCAGCAGTTACTCGAGGCAGGATGGGGAGCTGTTTTTT.